These T cell receptor beta chains were read from a single sample in a study of T cells after yellow fever vaccination. Each CDR3 protein gets one entry after TCRdb re-called the 5' RACE reads with MiXCR. The sample has around 360,000 distinct CDR3 sequences, approximately 10% seen once; the top ten hold roughly 18%. Specimen: PBMCs, collected on the day of the first yellow fever vaccination. The receptors shown here come from a man younger than 35 who received the YFV17D yellow fever vaccine. CDR3s include the opening cysteine and the closing phenylalanine or tryptophan. A D gene is named only where the DNA matches it firmly. Part of the rows lack a size; the others show once, few, many or a class for expanded clones.

TRBV4-1	TRBJ1-1	few	NA	TGCGCCAGCAGCCAAGCCATTTGGCAGAACACTGAAGCTTTCTTT	CASSQAIWQNTEAFF
TRBV15	TRBJ2-7	few	NA	TGTGCCACCAGCAGAGATTTTAGTAGCCAGTACTTC	CATSRDFSSQYF
TRBV7-9	TRBJ2-3	few	TRBD2	TGTGCCAGCAGCTTAATGGGCCAGCGGGGGGGTGATACGCAGTATTTT	CASSLMGQRGGDTQYF
TRBV10-3	TRBJ2-4	NA	NA	TGTGCCATCAGTGAGTCATTAAAGGGGGAGAGGAATCAGTACTTC	CAISESLKGERNQYF
TRBV7-2	TRBJ1-2	few	NA	TGTGCCAGCAGCTTAGAAACCAGCATCTATGGCTACACCTTC	CASSLETSIYGYTF
TRBV20-1	TRBJ2-1	NA	TRBD2	TGCAGTGCTACGGTGGGGGTGTCAGCGGGGGCATCCTACAATGAGCAGTTCTTC	CSATVGVSAGASYNEQFF
TRBV5-4	TRBJ1-6	NA	TRBD1	TGTGCCAGCAGATTGGACAGGGGTAATTCACCCCTCCACTTT	CASRLDRGNSPLHF
TRBV28	TRBJ2-6	few	TRBD1	TGTGCCAGCAGTTGGGACAGAAAAACTGGGGCCAACGTCCTGACTTTC	CASSWDRKTGANVLTF
TRBV10-2	TRBJ2-1	few	NA	TGCGCCAGCAGTGAGTTAGGGGGGGGGGGCAATGAGCAGTTCTTC	CASSELGGGGNEQFF
TRBV6-2/TRBV6-3	TRBJ2-3	NA	TRBD2	TGTGCCAGCAGTTACTCGGCTAGCGGGGGATCCACAGATACGCAGTATTTT	CASSYSASGGSTDTQYF
TRBV21-1	TRBJ2-1	few	NA	TGTGCCAGCAGCTACCCGGAGACACTTAAGAGGGATGAGCAGTTCTTC	CASSYPETLKRDEQFF
TRBV18	TRBJ2-1	few	NA	TGTGCCAGCTCACCGCTACAGGGCAATGAGCAGTTCTTC	CASSPLQGNEQFF
TRBV6-2/TRBV6-3	TRBJ2-1	NA	NA	TGTGCCAGCAGTTACTCGAGAAGGGGGGACTACAATGAGCAGTTCTTC	CASSYSRRGDYNEQFF
TRBV5-1	TRBJ1-1	few	TRBD1	TGCGCCAGTGGGGCAGGGACAGCGGGAACTGAAGCTTTCTTT	CASGAGTAGTEAFF
TRBV20-1	TRBJ2-5	NA	TRBD2	TGCAGTGCTAGCCTAGCGGGAGAGACCCAGTACTTC	CSASLAGETQYF
TRBV7-9	TRBJ1-1	few	TRBD1	TGTGCCAGCAGCTGGGTGACAGGGGTATTCACTGAAGCTTTCTTT	CASSWVTGVFTEAFF
TRBV20-1	TRBJ1-2	NA	TRBD1	TGCAGTGCTATGGGGACAGGCCCTGGCTACACCTTC	CSAMGTGPGYTF
TRBV12-3/TRBV12-4	TRBJ1-1	NA	NA	TGTGCCAGCAGTTTAACAGAGGGAGGACCCGGGGTGGGAGCTTTCTTT	CASSLTEGGPGVGAFF
TRBV2	TRBJ1-1	few	TRBD1	TGTGCCAGCAGGAGGGAAGCTGCGCCCCACAGGGGCTTGACTTTCTTT	CASRREAAPHRGLTFF
TRBV11-2	TRBJ2-3	NA	TRBD2	TGTGCCAGCTTGAGCGGGGGCACAGATACGCAGTATTTT	CASLSGGTDTQYF
TRBV20-1	TRBJ1-2	NA	TRBD1	TGCAGTGCACCATCCGGGACAGGTGCCTATGGCTACACCTTC	CSAPSGTGAYGYTF
TRBV20-1	TRBJ2-1	NA	NA	TGCAGTGCTCCACGACTAGTCTTCTCCTACAATGAGCAGTTCTTC	CSAPRLVFSYNEQFF
TRBV11-2	TRBJ1-1	many	TRBD1	TGTGCCAGCAGCTTAACGCAGGGGGGCTCTAGGGCTCCTGCTTTCTTT	CASSLTQGGSRAPAFF
TRBV5-8	TRBJ2-5	NA	TRBD2	TGTGCCAGCAGCTCGCGGACTAGCGAGACCCAGTACTTC	CASSSRTSETQYF
TRBV29-1	TRBJ1-5	NA	TRBD1	TGCAGCGGGGGACAGGGCGATCAGCCCCAGCATTTT	CSGGQGDQPQHF
TRBV18	TRBJ2-3	NA	NA	TGTGCCAGCTCACCGTATAGCAAGGACACCACAGATACGCAGTATTTT	CASSPYSKDTTDTQYF
TRBV28	TRBJ2-2	NA	TRBD1	TGTGCCAGCAGTCTACGCCTGACAGGGTGGAGCGGGGAGCTGTTTTTT	CASSLRLTGWSGELFF
TRBV20-1	TRBJ1-2	NA	TRBD1	TGCAGTGCTACACAGGGGGCCTCCTTGGTCTATGGCTACACCTTC	CSATQGASLVYGYTF
TRBV12-3/TRBV12-4	TRBJ2-3	few	NA	TGTGCCAGCAGCCGGCCCCGACTTCTCCAGCACACAGATACGCAGTATTTT	CASSRPRLLQHTDTQYF
TRBV3-1	TRBJ1-4	many	NA	TGTGCCAGCAGCCGACAGGAAGTAAATGAAAAACTGTTTTTT	CASSRQEVNEKLFF
TRBV5-1	TRBJ1-1	few	NA	TGCGCCAGCAGCTCCATCGTCCGCACTGAAGCTTTCTTT	CASSSIVRTEAFF
TRBV5-1	TRBJ2-6	NA	TRBD1	TGCGCCAGCAGCTTTCCCGGGACAGGGAGCTCTGGGGCCAACGTCCTGACTTTC	CASSFPGTGSSGANVLTF
TRBV5-5	TRBJ1-1	NA	NA	TGTGCCAGCAGCTTGGGACAGACCCGTGGGGCTGAAGCTTTCTTT	CASSLGQTRGAEAFF
TRBV28	TRBJ2-3	NA	NA	TGTGCCAGCGTACCCGGTAGCACAGATACGCAGTATTTT	CASVPGSTDTQYF
TRBV7-3	TRBJ2-3	few	NA	TGTGCCAGCAGCTTAGGCAGGGGATCATTAAATACGCAGTATTTT	CASSLGRGSLNTQYF
TRBV7-2	TRBJ1-3	many	NA	TGTGCCAGCAGCTTAACCGCCGCGGGGGGAGACACCATATATTTT	CASSLTAAGGDTIYF
TRBV12-3/TRBV12-4	TRBJ1-5	NA	NA	TGTGCCAGCAGTTTGGCCCACCCCGGGACGGGCAATCAGCCCCAGCATTTT	CASSLAHPGTGNQPQHF
TRBV3-1	TRBJ1-5	NA	TRBD1	TGTGCCAGCAGCCCGTCGACAGGGAATCAGCCCCAGCATTTT	CASSPSTGNQPQHF
TRBV4-1	TRBJ2-5	NA	NA	TGCGCCAGCAGCCACGGCACCCAAGAGACCCAGTACTTC	CASSHGTQETQYF
TRBV4-3	TRBJ1-6	many	NA	TGCGCCAGCAGCCAAGATCGGGGTCCCTATAATTCACCCCTCCACTTT	CASSQDRGPYNSPLHF
TRBV5-1	TRBJ2-3	NA	TRBD1	TGCGCCAGCACAACTACAGGGGTGACGGATACGCAGTATTTT	CASTTTGVTDTQYF